This TCR beta chain was obtained from a study of shared clonotypes between healthy human individuals. Study findings and constraints: What rarefaction showed was incomplete sorted-subset sequencing despite large depth. For naive CD4 cells, roughly 5% of clonotypes were shared across a few donors. A reduction in generation probabilities was seen for non-shared clonotypes relative to those shared by all four donors.

The donors, healthy adults who were HIV-negative, had experienced no recent acute infections or vaccinations. Details on this clone: Its antigen is undetermined.

The protocol was immunoSEQ multiplex PCR, while the TCRdb copy is restricted to in-frame clones and leaves out a portion. In the table there are a few million clones, approximately 93% of which are singletons. Sequenced input: naive CD4+ T cells from PBMCs. Subset meaning: CD45RA+ positively selected. The sequence derives from a man between 18 and 35 years old in good health. Some clones in this sample may be carry-over from other donors' samples.

The CDR3 DNA is TGTGCCAGCACTTGGGCTAGGGGGGAGCTGTTTTTT. Its protein is CASTWARGELFF. This chain uses TRBV28 with TRBJ2-2; D uncertain. Trimming took 7 bases from V and 8 from J, leaving 11 bases between them. This CDR3 spans 12 amino acids. The germline CDR1 and CDR2 sequences are MDHEN and SYDVKM. Variable domain in full (rest from reference TRBV28 and TRBJ2-2): DVKVTQSSRYLVKRTGEKVFLECVQDMDHENMFWYRQDPGLGLRLIYFSYDVKMKEKGDIPEGYSVSREKKERFSLILESASTNQTSMYLCASTWARGELFFGEGSRLTVL.